The rows below give T cell receptor beta chains drawn from one sample of a study of regulatory T cells in long-lasting Graves disease. TCRdb re-called the multiplex PCR reads through MiXCR, storing one row per CDR3 protein. The data contain about 340,000 distinct CDR3 sequences, 20% of them singletons. Sequenced here: peripheral blood mononuclear cells (PBMCs), sampled when the disease was refractory, from a patient treated with antithyroid drugs. The origin of the receptors is a female donor with Graves disease. CDR3s include the opening cysteine and the closing phenylalanine or tryptophan. Each record gives: D gene, J gene, V gene, clone size, CDR3 protein, CDR3 DNA. A D gene is named only where the DNA matches it firmly. Clone size is stated in some rows and not others, as once, few, many or a class when expanded.

d_gene: NA
j_gene: TRBJ2-5
v_gene: TRBV7-6
abundance: NA
CDR3aa: CASSNGGRETQYF
CDR3nt: TGTGCCAGCAGCAACGGGGGGCGGGAGACCCAGTACTTC

d_gene: NA
j_gene: TRBJ1-2
v_gene: TRBV9
abundance: many
CDR3aa: CASSVWEGYGYTF
CDR3nt: TGTGCCAGCAGCGTATGGGAAGGCTATGGCTACACCTTC

d_gene: TRBD1
j_gene: TRBJ2-2
v_gene: TRBV5-4
abundance: few
CDR3aa: CASSLDAGGTGELFF
CDR3nt: TGTGCCAGCAGCTTGGATGCAGGGGGCACCGGGGAGCTGTTTTTT

d_gene: TRBD1
j_gene: TRBJ2-7
v_gene: TRBV7-8
abundance: few
CDR3aa: CASGYRDSSYEQYF
CDR3nt: TGTGCCAGCGGATACCGGGACAGCTCCTACGAGCAGTACTTC

d_gene: NA
j_gene: TRBJ1-1
v_gene: TRBV6-2/TRBV6-3
abundance: few
CDR3aa: CASSYGRSPMNTEAFF
CDR3nt: TGTGCCAGCAGTTACGGGAGGTCTCCAATGAACACTGAAGCTTTCTTT

d_gene: TRBD2
j_gene: TRBJ2-2
v_gene: TRBV10-2
abundance: NA
CDR3aa: CASSEWSGRAGNTGELFF
CDR3nt: TGCGCCAGCAGTGAGTGGAGCGGGAGGGCCGGGAACACCGGGGAGCTGTTTTTT

d_gene: TRBD1
j_gene: TRBJ2-2
v_gene: TRBV9
abundance: few
CDR3aa: CASSVDRDTGELFF
CDR3nt: TGTGCCAGCAGCGTGGACAGGGACACCGGGGAGCTGTTTTTT

d_gene: NA
j_gene: TRBJ1-4
v_gene: TRBV5-7
abundance: NA
CDR3aa: CASSCVPGIRDEKLVF
CDR3nt: TGTGCCAGCAGCTGTGTCCCAGGGATCAGGGATGAAAAACTGGTTTTT

d_gene: NA
j_gene: TRBJ1-2
v_gene: TRBV12-3/TRBV12-4
abundance: many
CDR3aa: CASTRGDNGYTF
CDR3nt: TGTGCCAGCACCCGGGGGGACAATGGCTACACCTTC

d_gene: NA
j_gene: TRBJ1-2
v_gene: TRBV30
abundance: NA
CDR3aa: CAWIKSRVDGCTF
CDR3nt: TGTGCCTGGATTAAGTCGAGGGTGGATGGCTGCACCTTC

d_gene: NA
j_gene: TRBJ2-7
v_gene: TRBV29-1
abundance: NA
CDR3aa: CSAGGGSSYEQYF
CDR3nt: TGCAGCGCCGGAGGGGGTTCGTCCTACGAGCAGTACTTC

d_gene: TRBD1
j_gene: TRBJ2-5
v_gene: TRBV19
abundance: few
CDR3aa: CASSSPGQGAETQYF
CDR3nt: TGTGCCAGTAGTAGTCCTGGACAGGGGGCCGAGACCCAGTACTTC

d_gene: TRBD1
j_gene: TRBJ2-2
v_gene: TRBV2
abundance: many
CDR3aa: CASRGQGSTGELFF
CDR3nt: TGTGCCAGCAGGGGACAGGGTTCCACCGGGGAGCTGTTTTTT

d_gene: NA
j_gene: TRBJ1-3
v_gene: TRBV7-3
abundance: few
CDR3aa: CASGVGGSPGNTIYF
CDR3nt: TGTGCCAGCGGCGTTGGGGGGTCTCCTGGAAACACCATATATTTT

d_gene: NA
j_gene: TRBJ1-2
v_gene: TRBV29-1
abundance: many
CDR3aa: CSAGGGPWGGYTF
CDR3nt: TGCAGCGCCGGCGGGGGACCGTGGGGGGGCTACACCTTC

d_gene: TRBD1
j_gene: TRBJ2-2
v_gene: TRBV11-3
abundance: NA
CDR3aa: CASSPKWGQMNTGELFF
CDR3nt: TGTGCCAGCAGCCCAAAGTGGGGACAGATGAACACCGGGGAGCTGTTTTTT

d_gene: TRBD2
j_gene: TRBJ2-7
v_gene: TRBV6-1
abundance: NA
CDR3aa: CATSGGAYEQYF
CDR3nt: TGTGCGACTAGCGGGGGGGCCTACGAGCAGTACTTC

d_gene: TRBD2
j_gene: TRBJ2-7
v_gene: TRBV29-1
abundance: many
CDR3aa: CSVVRSGGGGEQYF
CDR3nt: TGCAGCGTTGTACGGTCGGGGGGGGGTGGCGAGCAGTACTTC

d_gene: NA
j_gene: TRBJ2-7
v_gene: TRBV20-1
abundance: few
CDR3aa: CSASPPSESYEQYF
CDR3nt: TGCAGTGCTAGTCCCCCTAGCGAGTCCTACGAGCAGTACTTC

d_gene: TRBD2
j_gene: TRBJ2-7
v_gene: TRBV14
abundance: NA
CDR3aa: CASSQTGLAGGPPLEQYF
CDR3nt: TGTGCCAGCAGCCAAACTGGACTAGCGGGAGGGCCCCCCCTCGAGCAGTACTTC

d_gene: NA
j_gene: TRBJ2-7
v_gene: TRBV6-2/TRBV6-3
abundance: NA
CDR3aa: CASSYGTALVYEQYF
CDR3nt: TGTGCCAGCAGTTACGGGACGGCCTTGGTCTACGAGCAGTACTTC

d_gene: NA
j_gene: TRBJ2-7
v_gene: TRBV5-1
abundance: NA
CDR3aa: CASSFSSRDSYEQYF
CDR3nt: TGTGCCAGCAGCTTTTCAAGCAGGGACTCCTACGAGCAGTACTTC

d_gene: TRBD2
j_gene: TRBJ2-5
v_gene: TRBV7-8
abundance: many
CDR3aa: CASSSIGLAETQYF
CDR3nt: TGTGCCAGCAGCTCGATAGGACTAGCGGAGACCCAGTACTTC

d_gene: NA
j_gene: TRBJ2-7
v_gene: TRBV7-9
abundance: many
CDR3aa: CASSSSSPYEQYF
CDR3nt: TGTGCCAGCAGCTCGTCCAGCCCCTACGAGCAGTACTTC

d_gene: NA
j_gene: TRBJ2-7
v_gene: TRBV19
abundance: many
CDR3aa: CASSNGKAYEQYF
CDR3nt: TGTGCCAGTAGTAATGGCAAGGCCTACGAGCAGTACTTC

d_gene: NA
j_gene: TRBJ2-2
v_gene: TRBV28
abundance: NA
CDR3aa: CASSPLFGTGELFF
CDR3nt: TGTGCCAGCAGTCCCCTTTTTGGCACCGGGGAGCTGTTTTTT

d_gene: NA
j_gene: TRBJ2-7
v_gene: TRBV7-2
abundance: many
CDR3aa: CASSLVAAPSYEQYF
CDR3nt: TGTGCCAGCAGCTTAGTGGCTGCCCCCTCCTACGAGCAGTACTTC

d_gene: NA
j_gene: TRBJ2-7
v_gene: TRBV3-1
abundance: many
CDR3aa: CASSQGGIYEQYF
CDR3nt: TGTGCCAGCAGCCAAGGGGGGATCTACGAGCAGTACTTC

d_gene: NA
j_gene: TRBJ2-5
v_gene: TRBV9
abundance: many
CDR3aa: CASSPSGSQETQYF
CDR3nt: TGTGCCAGCAGCCCATCAGGGAGCCAAGAGACCCAGTACTTC

d_gene: NA
j_gene: TRBJ1-2
v_gene: TRBV28
abundance: many
CDR3aa: CASSSYINGPFGGYTF
CDR3nt: TGTGCCAGCAGTTCCTACATCAACGGGCCCTTTGGTGGCTACACCTTC

d_gene: TRBD1
j_gene: TRBJ2-7
v_gene: TRBV20-1
abundance: few
CDR3aa: CSANRDRVYEQYF
CDR3nt: TGCAGTGCTAACCGGGACAGGGTCTACGAGCAGTACTTC

d_gene: NA
j_gene: TRBJ1-3
v_gene: TRBV11-2
abundance: many
CDR3aa: CASSSGQPLTSGNTIYF
CDR3nt: TGTGCCAGCAGCTCGGGACAACCTTTGACATCTGGAAACACCATATATTTT

d_gene: NA
j_gene: TRBJ1-4
v_gene: TRBV7-2
abundance: NA
CDR3aa: CASSLAETANEKLFF
CDR3nt: TGTGCCAGCAGCTTAGCGGAGACTGCGAATGAAAAACTGTTTTTT

d_gene: NA
j_gene: TRBJ1-5
v_gene: TRBV6-1
abundance: NA
CDR3aa: CASSAHTQGYQPQHF
CDR3nt: TGTGCCAGCAGTGCACACACTCAGGGGTACCAGCCCCAGCATTTT

d_gene: NA
j_gene: TRBJ2-7
v_gene: TRBV6-1
abundance: many
CDR3aa: CAAGTANEQYF
CDR3nt: TGTGCCGCCGGGACGGCAAACGAGCAGTACTTC

d_gene: TRBD1
j_gene: TRBJ2-7
v_gene: TRBV29-1
abundance: many
CDR3aa: CSVVPGGSEQYF
CDR3nt: TGCAGCGTTGTACCAGGGGGCAGCGAGCAGTACTTC

d_gene: NA
j_gene: TRBJ1-1
v_gene: TRBV18
abundance: few
CDR3aa: CASSPGLPANTEAFF
CDR3nt: TGTGCCAGCTCACCAGGCTTGCCAGCGAACACTGAAGCTTTCTTT

d_gene: NA
j_gene: TRBJ1-4
v_gene: TRBV10-3
abundance: many
CDR3aa: CASSGVSSRQSEKLFF
CDR3nt: TGTGCCTCCTCTGGGGTTAGCAGCCGGCAAAGTGAAAAACTGTTTTTT

d_gene: NA
j_gene: TRBJ2-5
v_gene: TRBV28
abundance: many
CDR3aa: CASSESLGTETQYF
CDR3nt: TGTGCCAGCAGTGAATCCCTAGGCACGGAGACCCAGTACTTC

d_gene: NA
j_gene: TRBJ2-5
v_gene: TRBV20-1
abundance: few
CDR3aa: CSARRTSQETQYF
CDR3nt: TGCAGTGCTAGACGGACCAGCCAAGAGACCCAGTACTTC

d_gene: NA
j_gene: TRBJ2-7
v_gene: TRBV5-1
abundance: few
CDR3aa: CASSLGAGGGPYEQYF
CDR3nt: TGCGCCAGCAGCTTGGGGGCAGGAGGGGGCCCCTACGAGCAGTACTTC

d_gene: NA
j_gene: TRBJ2-7
v_gene: TRBV12-3/TRBV12-4
abundance: many
CDR3aa: CAIQFSYEQYF
CDR3nt: TGTGCCATCCAGTTTAGTTACGAGCAGTACTTC

d_gene: NA
j_gene: TRBJ1-5
v_gene: TRBV7-9
abundance: NA
CDR3aa: CASSLTSRGPQHF
CDR3nt: TGTGCCAGCAGCTTAACATCCCGGGGGCCCCAGCATTTT

d_gene: NA
j_gene: TRBJ2-5
v_gene: TRBV5-1
abundance: NA
CDR3aa: CASSLKQGGETQYF
CDR3nt: TGCGCCAGCAGCTTGAAACAGGGCGGCGAGACCCAGTACTTC

d_gene: TRBD2
j_gene: TRBJ2-6
v_gene: TRBV30
abundance: few
CDR3aa: CAWRAIHRDRGRGANVLTF
CDR3nt: TGTGCCTGGAGAGCCATCCACAGGGATCGCGGGAGGGGGGCCAACGTCCTGACTTTC

d_gene: TRBD1
j_gene: TRBJ1-2
v_gene: TRBV11-2
abundance: many
CDR3aa: CASSSPRGDRGRGYTF
CDR3nt: TGTGCCAGCAGCTCCCCAAGGGGGGACAGGGGGCGAGGCTACACCTTC

d_gene: NA
j_gene: TRBJ1-1
v_gene: TRBV25-1
abundance: NA
CDR3aa: CASRGRTEAFF
CDR3nt: TGTGCCAGCAGAGGTAGGACTGAAGCTTTCTTT

d_gene: NA
j_gene: TRBJ1-4
v_gene: TRBV4-1
abundance: NA
CDR3aa: CASSQETGWNEKLFF
CDR3nt: TGCGCCAGCAGCCAAGAAACAGGCTGGAATGAAAAACTGTTTTTT

d_gene: TRBD1
j_gene: TRBJ1-1
v_gene: TRBV7-6
abundance: NA
CDR3aa: CASSLEDRMNTEAFF
CDR3nt: TGTGCCAGCAGCTTAGAGGACAGGATGAACACTGAAGCTTTCTTT

d_gene: TRBD2
j_gene: TRBJ2-3
v_gene: TRBV6-2/TRBV6-3
abundance: NA
CDR3aa: CASSYTSARNTDTQYF
CDR3nt: TGTGCCAGCAGTTACACTAGCGCGAGGAACACAGATACGCAGTATTTT

d_gene: NA
j_gene: TRBJ1-5
v_gene: TRBV6-1
abundance: few
CDR3aa: CASRATDLNQPQHF
CDR3nt: TGTGCCAGCAGAGCGACCGACCTCAATCAGCCCCAGCATTTT

d_gene: NA
j_gene: TRBJ1-1
v_gene: TRBV12-3/TRBV12-4
abundance: many
CDR3aa: CASGTTQGPKAFF
CDR3nt: TGTGCCAGCGGGACGACACAGGGACCCAAAGCTTTCTTT

d_gene: NA
j_gene: TRBJ1-5
v_gene: TRBV3-1
abundance: few
CDR3aa: CASSRLSGQPQHF
CDR3nt: TGTGCCAGCAGCCGCTTGAGCGGTCAGCCCCAGCATTTT

d_gene: NA
j_gene: TRBJ1-2
v_gene: TRBV12-3/TRBV12-4
abundance: many
CDR3aa: CASSLSRFELLANYGYTF
CDR3nt: TGTGCCAGCAGTTTATCCCGATTTGAGCTCTTAGCTAACTATGGCTACACCTTC

d_gene: NA
j_gene: TRBJ2-5
v_gene: TRBV11-3
abundance: many
CDR3aa: CASSLVEAGTQYF
CDR3nt: TGTGCCAGCAGCTTAGTGGAGGCGGGGACCCAGTACTTC